This TCR beta chain is from a study of cytomegalovirus exposure and HLA in healthy donors. PCR involved 60 Vbeta and 13 Jbeta primers. TCRdb's table, derived via immunoSEQ multiplex PCR, lists solely in-frame clones and lacks some. Of roughly 180,000 clones in the sample, about 9% were seen once. Broader study findings: Among the CMV-associated chains, three were confirmed in vitro as specific for CMV antigens. TRBV6-2, TRBV6-3 and other indistinguishable V segments were excluded.

Germline V lookup: CDR1 SGHNT, CDR2 YYREEE (reference sequence). This CDR3 has 15 residues. Trimming stripped 1 base from V and 6 bases from J, with 14 bases between. Concerning this clone: What it binds is unknown.

The chain is built from TRBV5-4 and TRBJ2-4; a weak D match, TRBD1 (5 bases). Sequencing input: PBMCs. This TCR was sampled from a young woman in good health and CMV-seropositive. CDR3 sequence: CASSLKRAQGNIQYF. In DNA, the CDR3 is TGTGCCAGCAGCTTGAAAAGAGCCCAGGGAAACATTCAGTACTTC.